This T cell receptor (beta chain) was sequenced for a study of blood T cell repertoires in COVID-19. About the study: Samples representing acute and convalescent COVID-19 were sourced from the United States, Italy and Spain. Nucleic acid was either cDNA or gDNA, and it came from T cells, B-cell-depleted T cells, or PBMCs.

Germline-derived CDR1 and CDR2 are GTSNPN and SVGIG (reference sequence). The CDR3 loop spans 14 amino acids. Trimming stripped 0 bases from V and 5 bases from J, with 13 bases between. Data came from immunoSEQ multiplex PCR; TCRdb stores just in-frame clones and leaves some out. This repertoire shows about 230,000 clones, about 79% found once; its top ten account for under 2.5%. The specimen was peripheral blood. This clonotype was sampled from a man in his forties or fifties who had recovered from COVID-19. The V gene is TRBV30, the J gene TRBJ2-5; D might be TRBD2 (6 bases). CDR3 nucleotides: TGTGCCTGGAGTGTAAAACTAGCAGGGGAGACCCAGTACTTC. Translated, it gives CAWSVKLAGETQYF.